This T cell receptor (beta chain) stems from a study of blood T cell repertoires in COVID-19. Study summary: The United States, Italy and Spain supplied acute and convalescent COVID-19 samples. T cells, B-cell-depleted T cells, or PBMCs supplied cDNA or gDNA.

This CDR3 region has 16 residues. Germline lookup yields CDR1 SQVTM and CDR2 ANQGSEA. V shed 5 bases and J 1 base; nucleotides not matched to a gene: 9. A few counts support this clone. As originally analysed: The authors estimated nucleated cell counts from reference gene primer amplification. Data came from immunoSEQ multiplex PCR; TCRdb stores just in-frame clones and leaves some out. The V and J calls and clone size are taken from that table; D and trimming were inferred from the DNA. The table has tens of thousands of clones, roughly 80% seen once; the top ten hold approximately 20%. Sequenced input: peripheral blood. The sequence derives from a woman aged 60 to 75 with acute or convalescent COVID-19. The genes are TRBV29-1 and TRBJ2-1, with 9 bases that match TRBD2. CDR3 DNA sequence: TGCAGCGTTAGCGGGGGGCGCATAGGGTCCTACAATGAGCAGTTCTTC. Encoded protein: CSVSGGRIGSYNEQFF.